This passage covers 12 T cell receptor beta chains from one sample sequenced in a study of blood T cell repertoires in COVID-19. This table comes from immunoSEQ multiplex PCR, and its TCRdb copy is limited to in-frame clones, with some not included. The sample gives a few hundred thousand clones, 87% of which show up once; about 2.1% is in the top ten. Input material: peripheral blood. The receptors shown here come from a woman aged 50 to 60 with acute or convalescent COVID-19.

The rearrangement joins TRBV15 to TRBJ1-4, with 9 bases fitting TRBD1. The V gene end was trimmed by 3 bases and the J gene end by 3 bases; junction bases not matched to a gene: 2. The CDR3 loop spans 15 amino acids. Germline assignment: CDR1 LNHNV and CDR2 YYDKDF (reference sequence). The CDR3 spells CATSRRDRANEKLFF. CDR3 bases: TGTGCCACCAGCAGGAGGGACAGGGCTAATGAAAAACTGTTTTTT.

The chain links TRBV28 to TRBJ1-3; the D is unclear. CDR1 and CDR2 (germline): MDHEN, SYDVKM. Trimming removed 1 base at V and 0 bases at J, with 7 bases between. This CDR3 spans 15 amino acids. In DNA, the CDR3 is TGTGCCAGCAGTTTATCCCCTCGCTCTGGAAACACCATATATTTT. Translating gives CASSLSPRSGNTIYF.

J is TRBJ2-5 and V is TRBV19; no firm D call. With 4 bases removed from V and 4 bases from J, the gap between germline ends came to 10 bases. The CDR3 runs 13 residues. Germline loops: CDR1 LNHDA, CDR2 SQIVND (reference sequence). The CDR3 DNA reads TGTGCCAGTAGTAGTCAGGAACGAGAGACCCAGTACTTC. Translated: CASSSQERETQYF.

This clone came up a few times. Here the CDR3 reads CATSRSDTEAFF. CDR3 sequence (DNA): TGTGCCACCAGTCGGAGCGACACTGAAGCTTTCTTT. V usage is TRBV24-1 and J usage is TRBJ1-1; D is uncertain. The germline V and J ends were trimmed by 6 bases and 3 bases, with 7 bases remaining between them. Germline V gives CDR1 KGHDR, CDR2 SFDVKD. CDR3 size: 12 residues.

DNA for the CDR3: TGTGCCAGCTCAGGGTACACAGGGGGCAATCAGCCCCAGCATTTT. Its translation: CASSGYTGGNQPQHF. This chain links TRBV18 with TRBJ1-5; 7 bases are shared with TRBD1. Germline assignment: CDR1 KGHSH and CDR2 LQKENI. V gave up 5 bases and J gave up 2 bases; unmatched junction bases: 6. The length of the CDR3 is 15 residues.

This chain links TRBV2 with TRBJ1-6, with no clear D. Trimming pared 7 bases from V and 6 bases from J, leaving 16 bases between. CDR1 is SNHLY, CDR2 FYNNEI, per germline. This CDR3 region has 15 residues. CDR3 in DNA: TGTGCCAGCACCCCCGACTCCCCTGTTAATTCACCCCTCCACTTT. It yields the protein CASTPDSPVNSPLHF.

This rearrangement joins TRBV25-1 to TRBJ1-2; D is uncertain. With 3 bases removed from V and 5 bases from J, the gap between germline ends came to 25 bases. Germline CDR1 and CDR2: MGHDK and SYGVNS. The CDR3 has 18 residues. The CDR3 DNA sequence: TGTGCCAGCAGTGACCCGCGGGGAGGTTCAGTTGCAGCTTATGGCTACACCTTC. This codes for CASSDPRGGSVAAYGYTF.

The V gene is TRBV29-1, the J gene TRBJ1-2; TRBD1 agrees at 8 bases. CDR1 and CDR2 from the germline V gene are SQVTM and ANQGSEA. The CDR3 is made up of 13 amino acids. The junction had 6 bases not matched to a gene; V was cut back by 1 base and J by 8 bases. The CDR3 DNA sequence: TGCAGCGTTGAAGGGCAGGGGGCGGTAGGCTACACCTTC. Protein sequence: CSVEGQGAVGYTF.

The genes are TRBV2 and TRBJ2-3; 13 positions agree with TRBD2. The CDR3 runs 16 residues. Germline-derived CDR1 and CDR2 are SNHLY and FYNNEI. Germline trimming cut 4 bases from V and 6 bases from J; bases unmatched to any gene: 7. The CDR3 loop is CASSAELAGGEDTQYF. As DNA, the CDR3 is TGTGCCAGCAGTGCCGAACTAGCGGGAGGGGAGGATACGCAGTATTTT.

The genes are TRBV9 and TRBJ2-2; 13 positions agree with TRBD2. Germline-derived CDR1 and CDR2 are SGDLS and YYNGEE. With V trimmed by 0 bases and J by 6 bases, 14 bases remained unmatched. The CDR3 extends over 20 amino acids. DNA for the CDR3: TGTGCCAGCAGCGTAGCTTCTACTTGGACTAGCGGGAGTGGGGCCGGGGAGCTGTTTTTT. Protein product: CASSVASTWTSGSGAGELFF.

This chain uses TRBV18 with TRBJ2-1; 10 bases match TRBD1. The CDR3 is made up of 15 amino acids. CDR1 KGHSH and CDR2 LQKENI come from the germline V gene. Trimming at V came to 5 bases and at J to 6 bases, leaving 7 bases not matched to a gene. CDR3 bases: TGTGCCAGCTCAACGAGGACAGGGGGGCGCAATGAGCAGTTCTTC. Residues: CASSTRTGGRNEQFF.

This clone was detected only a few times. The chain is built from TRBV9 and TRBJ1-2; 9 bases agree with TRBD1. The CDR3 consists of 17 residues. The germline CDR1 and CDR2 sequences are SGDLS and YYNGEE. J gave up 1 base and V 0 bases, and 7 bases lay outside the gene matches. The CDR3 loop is CASSVAWGQGGNYGYTF. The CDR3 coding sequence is TGTGCCAGCAGCGTAGCTTGGGGACAGGGCGGTAACTATGGCTACACCTTC.